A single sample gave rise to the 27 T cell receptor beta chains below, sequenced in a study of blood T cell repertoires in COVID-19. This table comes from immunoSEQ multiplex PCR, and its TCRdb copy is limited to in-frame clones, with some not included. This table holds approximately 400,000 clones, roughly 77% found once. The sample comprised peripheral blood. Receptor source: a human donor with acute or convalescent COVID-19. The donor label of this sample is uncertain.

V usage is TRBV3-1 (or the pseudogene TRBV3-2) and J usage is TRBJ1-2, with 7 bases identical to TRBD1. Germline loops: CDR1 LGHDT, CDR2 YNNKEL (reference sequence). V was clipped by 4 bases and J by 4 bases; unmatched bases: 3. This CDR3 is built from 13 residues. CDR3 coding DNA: TGTGCCAGCAGCCGAGACAGGGTCTATGGCTACACCTTC. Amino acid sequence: CASSRDRVYGYTF.

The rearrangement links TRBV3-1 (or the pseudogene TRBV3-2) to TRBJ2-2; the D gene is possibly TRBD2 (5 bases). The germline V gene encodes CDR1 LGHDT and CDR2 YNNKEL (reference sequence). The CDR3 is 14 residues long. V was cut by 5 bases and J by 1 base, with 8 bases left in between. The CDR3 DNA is TGTGCCAGCAGCGGACGGGGGAACACCGGGGAGCTGTTTTTT. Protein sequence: CASSGRGNTGELFF.

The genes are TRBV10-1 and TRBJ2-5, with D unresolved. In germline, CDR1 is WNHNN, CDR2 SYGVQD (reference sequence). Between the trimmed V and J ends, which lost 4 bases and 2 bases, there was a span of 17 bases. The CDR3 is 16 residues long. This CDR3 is CASSAGVGTAQETQYF. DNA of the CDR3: TGCGCCAGCAGTGCCGGCGTTGGAACAGCTCAAGAGACCCAGTACTTC.

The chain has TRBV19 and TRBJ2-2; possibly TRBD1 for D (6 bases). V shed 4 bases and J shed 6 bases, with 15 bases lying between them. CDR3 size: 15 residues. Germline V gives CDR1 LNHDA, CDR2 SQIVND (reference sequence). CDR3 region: CASSKGGRPAGELFF. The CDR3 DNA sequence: TGTGCCAGTAGTAAAGGGGGTCGACCGGCCGGGGAGCTGTTTTTT.

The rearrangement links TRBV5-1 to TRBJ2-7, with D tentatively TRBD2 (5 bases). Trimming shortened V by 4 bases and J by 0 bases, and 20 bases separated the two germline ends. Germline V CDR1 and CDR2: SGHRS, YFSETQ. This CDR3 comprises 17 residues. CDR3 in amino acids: CASSRTAGLTSSYEQYF. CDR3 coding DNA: TGCGCCAGCAGCAGAACCGCTGGACTTACAAGCTCCTACGAGCAGTACTTC.

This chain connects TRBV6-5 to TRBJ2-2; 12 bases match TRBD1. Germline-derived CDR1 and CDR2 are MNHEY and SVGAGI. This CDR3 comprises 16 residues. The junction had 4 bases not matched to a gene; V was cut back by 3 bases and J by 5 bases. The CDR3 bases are TGTGCCAGCAGTTATGGGACAGGGGGCGCAACCGGGGAGCTGTTTTTT. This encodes CASSYGTGGATGELFF.

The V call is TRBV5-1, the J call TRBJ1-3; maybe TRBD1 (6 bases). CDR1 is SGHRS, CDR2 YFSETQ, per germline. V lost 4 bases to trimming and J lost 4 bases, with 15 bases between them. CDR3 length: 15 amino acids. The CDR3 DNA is TGCGCCAGCAGCGATCTAGGCAGGGGCGGAAACACCATATATTTT. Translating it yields CASSDLGRGGNTIYF.

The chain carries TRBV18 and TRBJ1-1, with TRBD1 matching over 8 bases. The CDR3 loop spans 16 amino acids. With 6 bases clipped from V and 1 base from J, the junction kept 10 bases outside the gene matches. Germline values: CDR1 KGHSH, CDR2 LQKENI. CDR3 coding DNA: TGTGCCAGCTCGGGCCGGGGTGACAGGGGGAACACTGAAGCTTTCTTT. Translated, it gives CASSGRGDRGNTEAFF.

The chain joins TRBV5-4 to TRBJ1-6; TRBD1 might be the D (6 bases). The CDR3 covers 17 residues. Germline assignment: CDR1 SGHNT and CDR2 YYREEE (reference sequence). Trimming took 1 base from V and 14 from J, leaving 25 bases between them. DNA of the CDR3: TGTGCCAGCAGCTTGTCTACTCGGGGCAGGGGTACGCCATCCCTCCACTTT. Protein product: CASSLSTRGRGTPSLHF.

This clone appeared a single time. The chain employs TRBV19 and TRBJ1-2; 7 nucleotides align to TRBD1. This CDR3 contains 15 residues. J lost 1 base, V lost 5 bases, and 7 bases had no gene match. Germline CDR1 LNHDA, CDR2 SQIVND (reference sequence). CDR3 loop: CASSYGTALNYGYTF. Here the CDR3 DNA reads TGTGCCAGTAGTTACGGGACAGCCCTTAACTATGGCTACACCTTC.

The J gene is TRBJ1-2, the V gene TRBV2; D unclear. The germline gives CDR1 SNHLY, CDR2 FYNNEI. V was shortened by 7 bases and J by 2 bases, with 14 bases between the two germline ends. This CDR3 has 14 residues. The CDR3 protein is CASIRYAENYGYTF. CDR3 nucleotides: TGTGCCAGCATAAGGTATGCGGAAAACTATGGCTACACCTTC.

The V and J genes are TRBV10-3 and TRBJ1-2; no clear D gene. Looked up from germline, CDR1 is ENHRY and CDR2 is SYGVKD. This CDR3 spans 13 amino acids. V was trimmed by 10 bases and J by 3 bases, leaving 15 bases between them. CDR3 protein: CATAREAYYGYTF. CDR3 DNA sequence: TGTGCCACTGCGAGGGAGGCTTACTATGGCTACACCTTC.

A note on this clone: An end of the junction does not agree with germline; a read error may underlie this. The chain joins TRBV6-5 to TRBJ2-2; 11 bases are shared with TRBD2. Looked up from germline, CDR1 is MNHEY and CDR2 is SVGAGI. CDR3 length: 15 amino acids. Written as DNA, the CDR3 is TGTGCCAGCAGGAATAGCGGGAGGGCCACCGGGGAGCTGTTTTTC. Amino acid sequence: CASRNSGRATGELFF.

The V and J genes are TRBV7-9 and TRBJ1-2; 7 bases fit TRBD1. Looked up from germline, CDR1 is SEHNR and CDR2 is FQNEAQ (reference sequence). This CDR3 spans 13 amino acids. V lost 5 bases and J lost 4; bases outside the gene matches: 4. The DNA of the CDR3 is TGTGCCAGCAGCCAGACAGGGCCCTATGGCTACACCTTC. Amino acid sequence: CASSQTGPYGYTF.

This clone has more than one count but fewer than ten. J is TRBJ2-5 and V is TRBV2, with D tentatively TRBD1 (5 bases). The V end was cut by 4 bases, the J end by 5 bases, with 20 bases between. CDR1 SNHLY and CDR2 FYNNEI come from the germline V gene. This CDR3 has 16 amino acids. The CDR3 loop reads CASSGSLNGAVETQYF. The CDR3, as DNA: TGTGCCAGCAGTGGGTCTTTAAATGGGGCCGTTGAGACCCAGTACTTC. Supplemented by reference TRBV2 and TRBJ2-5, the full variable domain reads EPEVTQTPSHQVTQMGQEVILRCVPISNHLYFYWYRQILGQKVEFLVSFYNNEISEKSEIFDDQFSVERPDGSNFTLKIRSTKLEDSAMYFCASSGSLNGAVETQYFGPGTRLLVL.

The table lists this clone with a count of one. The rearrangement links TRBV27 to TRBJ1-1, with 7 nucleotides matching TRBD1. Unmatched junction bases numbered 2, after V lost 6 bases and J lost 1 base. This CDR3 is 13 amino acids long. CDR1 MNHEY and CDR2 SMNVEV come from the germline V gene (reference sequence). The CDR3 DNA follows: TGTGCCAGCAGATACAGGGGGAACACTGAAGCTTTCTTT. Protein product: CASRYRGNTEAFF.

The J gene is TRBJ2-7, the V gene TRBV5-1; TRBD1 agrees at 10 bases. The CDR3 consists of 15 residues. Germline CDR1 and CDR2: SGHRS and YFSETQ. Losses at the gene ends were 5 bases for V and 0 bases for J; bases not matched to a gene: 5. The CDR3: CASRVDRGSSYEQYF. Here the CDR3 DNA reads TGCGCCAGCAGGGTGGACAGGGGGAGCTCCTACGAGCAGTACTTC.

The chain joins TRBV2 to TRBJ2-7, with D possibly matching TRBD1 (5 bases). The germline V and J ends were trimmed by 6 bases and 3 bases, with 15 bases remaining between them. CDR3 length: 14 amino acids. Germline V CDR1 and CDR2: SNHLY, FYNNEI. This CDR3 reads CASRTDESNYEQYF. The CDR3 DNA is TGTGCCAGCAGGACAGACGAATCCAACTACGAGCAGTACTTC.

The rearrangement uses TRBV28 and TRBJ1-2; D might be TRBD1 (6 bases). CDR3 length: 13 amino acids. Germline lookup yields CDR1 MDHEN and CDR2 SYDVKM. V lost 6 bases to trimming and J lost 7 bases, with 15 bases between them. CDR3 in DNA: TGTGCCAGCAGCATAGGGGGTGTAGGTGGCTACACCTTC. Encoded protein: CASSIGGVGGYTF.

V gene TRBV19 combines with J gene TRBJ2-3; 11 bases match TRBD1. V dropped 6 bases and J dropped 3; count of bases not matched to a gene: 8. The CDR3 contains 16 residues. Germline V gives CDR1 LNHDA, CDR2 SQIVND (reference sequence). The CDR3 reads CASRRGTGGLTDTQYF. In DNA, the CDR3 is TGTGCCAGTAGACGCGGGACAGGGGGTTTGACAGATACGCAGTATTTT.

Here the CDR3 DNA reads TGTGCCAGCAGTCCGGACAGCCCAAATCAGCCCCAGCATTTT. Its protein is CASSPDSPNQPQHF. The chain couples TRBV6-5 to TRBJ1-5; TRBD1 might be the D (6 bases). V lost 5 bases and J 4 bases, leaving 12 bases between the germline ends. CDR1 is MNHEY, CDR2 SVGAGI, per germline. The CDR3 has 14 residues.

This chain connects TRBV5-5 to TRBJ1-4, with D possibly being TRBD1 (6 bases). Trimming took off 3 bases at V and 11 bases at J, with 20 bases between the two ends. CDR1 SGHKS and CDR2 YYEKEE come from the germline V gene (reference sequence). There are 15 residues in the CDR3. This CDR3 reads CASSSDRFPPAKLFF. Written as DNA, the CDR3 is TGTGCCAGCAGCTCCGACAGGTTTCCGCCGGCCAAACTGTTTTTT. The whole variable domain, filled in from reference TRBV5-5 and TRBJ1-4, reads DAGVTQSPTHLIKTRGQQVTLRCSPISGHKSVSWYQQVLGQGPQFIFQYYEKEERGRGNFPDRFSARQFPNYSSELNVNALLLGDSALYLCASSSDRFPPAKLFFGSGTQLSVL.

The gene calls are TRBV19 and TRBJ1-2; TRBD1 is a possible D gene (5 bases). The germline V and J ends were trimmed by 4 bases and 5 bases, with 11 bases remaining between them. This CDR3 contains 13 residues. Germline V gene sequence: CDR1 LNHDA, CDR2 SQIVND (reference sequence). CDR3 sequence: CASSSSQGYGYTF. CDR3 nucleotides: TGTGCCAGTAGTAGCTCCCAGGGATATGGCTACACCTTC.

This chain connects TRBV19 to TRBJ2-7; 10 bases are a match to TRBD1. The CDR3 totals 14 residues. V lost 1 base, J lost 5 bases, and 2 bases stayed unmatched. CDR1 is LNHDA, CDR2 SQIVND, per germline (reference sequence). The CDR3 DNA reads TGTGCCAGTAGTATAGGACAGGGGGCGGACGAGCAGTACTTC. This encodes CASSIGQGADEQYF.

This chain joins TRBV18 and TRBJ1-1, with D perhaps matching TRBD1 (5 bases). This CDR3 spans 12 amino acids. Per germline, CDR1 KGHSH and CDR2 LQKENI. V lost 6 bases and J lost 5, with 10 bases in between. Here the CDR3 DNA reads TGTGCCAGCTCCGGGGGGAGGACTGAAGCTTTCTTT. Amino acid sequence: CASSGGRTEAFF.

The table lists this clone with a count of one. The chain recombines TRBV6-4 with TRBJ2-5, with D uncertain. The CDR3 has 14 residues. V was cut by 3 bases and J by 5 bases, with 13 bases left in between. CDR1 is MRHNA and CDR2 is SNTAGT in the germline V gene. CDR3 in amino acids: CASSEEYPWETQYF. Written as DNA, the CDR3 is TGTGCCAGCAGTGAAGAGTACCCCTGGGAGACCCAGTACTTC.

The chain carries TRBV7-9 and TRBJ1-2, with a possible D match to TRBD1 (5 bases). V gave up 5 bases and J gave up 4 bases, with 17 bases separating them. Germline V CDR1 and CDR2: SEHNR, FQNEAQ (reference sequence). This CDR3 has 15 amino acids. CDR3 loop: CASSRYAGRSYGYTF. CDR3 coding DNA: TGTGCCAGCAGCCGGTATGCGGGACGGTCCTATGGCTACACCTTC.